This paragraph reports one T cell receptor (beta chain). Its antigen is not known. Germline V lookup: CDR1 SGHVS, CDR2 FQNEAQ. The CDR3 loop spans 13 amino acids. V was trimmed by 6 bases and J by 3 bases, leaving 9 bases between them. This sample was included in a study of PD-1 blockade in mismatch repair-deficient tumors. Study-level points and caveats: After pembrolizumab, tumor-resident clones rose rapidly, then generally contracted before radiologic responses.

Sequencing used immunoSEQ multiplex PCR; TCRdb keeps in-frame clones, though not all of them. Of about 100,000 clones in the sample, 82% were seen once. PCR or immunohistochemistry showed mismatch repair deficiency in every enrolled patient. TCRs were sequenced from a few patients responding to pembrolizumab. The receptor was derived from an adult with mismatch repair-deficient cancer. This chain uses TRBV7-8 with TRBJ2-1; the D is unclear. The sequenced sample was peripheral blood, obtained approximately 8 months after starting pembrolizumab. This chain's CDR3 is CASRDGGYNEQFF. CDR3 nucleotides: TGTGCCAGCAGGGACGGCGGCTACAATGAGCAGTTCTTC.